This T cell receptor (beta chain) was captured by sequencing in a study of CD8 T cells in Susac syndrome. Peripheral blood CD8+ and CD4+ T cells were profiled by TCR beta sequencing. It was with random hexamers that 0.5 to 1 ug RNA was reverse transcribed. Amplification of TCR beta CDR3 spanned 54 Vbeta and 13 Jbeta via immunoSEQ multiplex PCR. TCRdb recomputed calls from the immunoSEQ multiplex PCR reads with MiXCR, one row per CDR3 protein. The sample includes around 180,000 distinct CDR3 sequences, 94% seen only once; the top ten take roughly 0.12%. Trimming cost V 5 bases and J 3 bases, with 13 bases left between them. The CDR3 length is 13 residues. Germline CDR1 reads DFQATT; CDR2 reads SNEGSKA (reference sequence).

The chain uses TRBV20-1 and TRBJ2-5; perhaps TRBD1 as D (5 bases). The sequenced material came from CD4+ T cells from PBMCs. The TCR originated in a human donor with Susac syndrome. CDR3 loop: CSAPTGSKETQYF. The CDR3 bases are TGCAGTGCTCCAACAGGTTCCAAAGAGACCCAGTACTTC.